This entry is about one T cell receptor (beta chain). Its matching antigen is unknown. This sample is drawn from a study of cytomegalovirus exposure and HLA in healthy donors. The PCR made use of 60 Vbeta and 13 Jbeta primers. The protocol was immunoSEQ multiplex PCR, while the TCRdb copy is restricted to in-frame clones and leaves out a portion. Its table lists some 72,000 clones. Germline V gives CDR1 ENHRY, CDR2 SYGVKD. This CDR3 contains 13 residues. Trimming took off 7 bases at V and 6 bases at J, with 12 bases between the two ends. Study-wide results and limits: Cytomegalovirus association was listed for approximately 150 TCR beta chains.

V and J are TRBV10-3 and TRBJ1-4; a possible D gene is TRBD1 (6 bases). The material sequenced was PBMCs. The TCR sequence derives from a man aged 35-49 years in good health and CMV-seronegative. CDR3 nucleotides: TGTGCCATCAAGGACAACAGGGATGAAAAACTGTTTTTT. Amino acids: CAIKDNRDEKLFF.